These T cell receptor beta chains were read from a single sample in a study of T cells in Graves' hyperthyroidism and ophthalmopathy. TCRdb re-analysed the multiplex PCR reads in MiXCR, keeping a single row per CDR3 protein. The sample carries under 350,000 distinct CDR3 sequences, around 25% recorded once. What was sequenced was blood. These receptors all stem from a man aged 40-49 years with Graves' hyperthyroidism that later progressed to Graves' ophthalmopathy. Each CDR3 is given with its conserved first and last residue. A D gene is named only where the DNA matches it firmly. Clone size is stated in some rows and not others, as once, few, many or a class when expanded.

v_call,clone_size,d_call,j_call,cdr3_nt,cdr3_aa
TRBV6-2/TRBV6-3,-,-,TRBJ2-7,TGTGCCAGCAGCCCCTCAGGGGGGACCTACGAGCAGTACTTC,CASSPSGGTYEQYF
TRBV3-1,many,-,TRBJ1-1,TGTGCCAGCAGCCCCCGGGCTTTTGCTGAAGCTTTCTTT,CASSPRAFAEAFF
TRBV7-9,many,TRBD1,TRBJ1-2,TGTGCCATCCACCAGGGGGCATTTCCTAACTATGGCTACACCTTC,CAIHQGAFPNYGYTF
TRBV12-3/TRBV12-4,many,-,TRBJ1-2,TGTGCCAGCAGTTTAAGGGCGGCTAACTATGGCTACACCTTC,CASSLRAANYGYTF
TRBV12-3/TRBV12-4,-,TRBD2,TRBJ2-6,TGTGCCAGCAGTTTCGGGGGGGAAAGACAGGCGCACCCCTCTGGGGCCAACGTCCTGACTTTC,CASSFGGERQAHPSGANVLTF
TRBV20-1,many,-,TRBJ2-7,TGCAGTGCTCGGGACAACTCCTACGAGCAGTACTTC,CSARDNSYEQYF
TRBV2,many,-,TRBJ1-5,TGTGCCAGCAGTGGATGGAGCAATCAGCCCCAGCATTTT,CASSGWSNQPQHF
TRBV6-1,-,-,TRBJ1-5,TGTGCCAGCAGTGAAGGGGGAACAGGGAATAGCAATCAGCCCCAGCATTTT,CASSEGGTGNSNQPQHF
TRBV18,few,TRBD1,TRBJ1-5,TGTGCCAGCTCACCCGAGACAGGGATCGCGGGCAATCAGCCCCAGCATTTT,CASSPETGIAGNQPQHF
TRBV12-3/TRBV12-4,many,-,TRBJ2-5,TGTGCCAGCAGTTTAGCGGGAGGGGGAGAGGCCCAGTACTTC,CASSLAGGGEAQYF
TRBV12-3/TRBV12-4,-,-,TRBJ2-2,TGTGCCAGCAGTCACCTGCCGGGACAGAACACCGGGGAGCTGTTTTTT,CASSHLPGQNTGELFF
TRBV28,-,-,TRBJ1-5,TGTGCCAGCAGATCGGGCGGTAGCAATCAGCCCCAGCATTTT,CASRSGGSNQPQHF
TRBV2,-,-,TRBJ1-5,TGTGCCAGCAGGGGGGACGCCCTCGATCAGCCCCAGCATTTT,CASRGDALDQPQHF
TRBV28,many,-,TRBJ1-5,TGTGCCAGCAGTTTCAAAGGGGAGAGCCAGCCCCAGCATTTT,CASSFKGESQPQHF
TRBV6-5,-,-,TRBJ2-7,TGTGCCAGCAGTTGGGCCCAGGTCTACGAGCAGTACTTC,CASSWAQVYEQYF
TRBV29-1,many,TRBD2,TRBJ2-7,TGCAGCGTTACTAGCGGGAGAGACTACGAGCAGTACTTC,CSVTSGRDYEQYF
TRBV27,many,-,TRBJ2-7,TGTGCCAGCAGCTCTTTGTGGGTGTCCTACGAGCAGTACTTC,CASSSLWVSYEQYF
TRBV7-2,-,-,TRBJ2-7,TGTGCCAGCAGCCGACACGCGGGACGCCAGGGCGAGCAGTACTTC,CASSRHAGRQGEQYF
TRBV29-1,many,TRBD1,TRBJ2-5,TGCAGCCTCGCCGGACAGGGTCTCAAGACCCAGTACTTC,CSLAGQGLKTQYF
TRBV12-3/TRBV12-4,-,TRBD1,TRBJ1-2,TGTGCCAGCAGTTTGGGGCAGGGGGCATGGAATGGCTACACCTTC,CASSLGQGAWNGYTF
TRBV2,many,-,TRBJ2-2,TGTGCCAGCAGACGTACACCCCGTGACACCGGGGAGCTGTTTTTT,CASRRTPRDTGELFF
TRBV6-2/TRBV6-3,-,TRBD2,TRBJ2-7,TGTGCCAGCAGTTACCCCCCGGGAGGGCGCTCCTACGAGCAGTACTTC,CASSYPPGGRSYEQYF
TRBV11-2,-,TRBD1,TRBJ2-5,TGTGCCAGCAGCTTATTGGGACAGGGGGCAGAGACCCAGTACTTC,CASSLLGQGAETQYF
TRBV6-2/TRBV6-3,many,TRBD2,TRBJ2-5,TGTGCCAGCAGCCCTACTAGCGCCGAGACCCAGTACTTC,CASSPTSAETQYF
TRBV7-2,many,-,TRBJ2-7,TGTGCCAGCAGCTACAACAGCTACGAGCAGTACTTC,CASSYNSYEQYF
TRBV6-2/TRBV6-3,-,TRBD2,TRBJ2-5,TGTGCCAGCAGTTACGTAGCGGGAGGGACCCAGTACTTC,CASSYVAGGTQYF
TRBV20-1,many,-,TRBJ1-1,TGCAGTGCTGCAACCCCCGTCCGGGGGCTTTACACTGAAGCTTTCTTT,CSAATPVRGLYTEAFF
TRBV6-1,many,-,TRBJ2-6,TGTGCCAGCAGTGGACCAGGGTTCAGGGGGGCCAACGTCCTGACTTTC,CASSGPGFRGANVLTF
TRBV2,many,-,TRBJ2-5,TGTGCCAGCGGTTTAGATAAGCGAGAGACCCAGTACTTC,CASGLDKRETQYF
TRBV5-1,many,-,TRBJ2-7,TGCGCCAGCAGCGTCGCGCTACAGTCCTCCTACGAGCAGTACTTC,CASSVALQSSYEQYF
TRBV5-1,many,-,TRBJ1-1,TGCGCCAGCAGCCCTCCCGGGGCTCTGGGCACTGAAGCTTTCTTT,CASSPPGALGTEAFF
TRBV27,-,-,TRBJ1-2,TGTGCCAGCAGTTCGATCGAACAGGGCAAGCACTATGGCTACACCTTC,CASSSIEQGKHYGYTF
TRBV11-2,many,-,TRBJ1-5,TGTGCCAGCAGCTTAGTGGGCAGCCCCAATCAGCCCCAGCATTTT,CASSLVGSPNQPQHF
TRBV12-3/TRBV12-4,many,TRBD2,TRBJ2-2,TGTGCCAGCAGGGGACTAGCGGGAGACAGAACCGGGGAGCTGTTTTTT,CASRGLAGDRTGELFF
TRBV10-3,many,TRBD2,TRBJ2-7,TGTGCCATCAGTGAGTCGCCGGCTAGCGGGATCAACGAGCAGTACTTC,CAISESPASGINEQYF
TRBV20-1,-,-,TRBJ1-1,TGCAGTGCAACCGCCAACTCGAACACTGAAGCTTTCTTT,CSATANSNTEAFF
TRBV7-9,many,-,TRBJ2-7,TGTGCCAGCAGCCCCAGCACCCACGAGCAGTACTTC,CASSPSTHEQYF
TRBV18,few,-,TRBJ1-5,TGTGCCAGCTCGGACCGGGACCGGAATCAGCCCCAGCATTTT,CASSDRDRNQPQHF
TRBV27,-,-,TRBJ2-7,TGTGCCAGCAGCCGCGGGGAGTGGGCCTCCTACGAGCAGTACTTC,CASSRGEWASYEQYF
TRBV20-1,-,TRBD2,TRBJ2-7,TGCAGTGCTAGGGCCCTAGCGGGAGTAGGGCACGAGCAGTACTTC,CSARALAGVGHEQYF
TRBV5-5,few,-,TRBJ2-5,TGTGCCAGCAGCTTTGGTCCGCAAGAGACCCAGTACTTC,CASSFGPQETQYF
TRBV27,-,-,TRBJ2-5,TGTGCCAGCAGTTCGGGGCCAGGGGTCCGAGAGACCCAGTACTTC,CASSSGPGVRETQYF
TRBV7-8,many,-,TRBJ2-5,TGTGCCAGCAGCTTCCGGGGGGCCGGGGAGACCCAGTACTTC,CASSFRGAGETQYF
TRBV6-1,many,-,TRBJ2-2,TGTGCCAGCAGCCTAACAGGGTTCAGCACCGGGGAGCTGTTTTTT,CASSLTGFSTGELFF
TRBV5-1,-,-,TRBJ2-7,TGCGCCAGCAGGGATTCAGGCTCCTCCTACGAGCAGTACTTC,CASRDSGSSYEQYF
TRBV20-1,many,-,TRBJ1-1,TGCAGTGCTAGAACGGACTTAGAAGCTTTCTTT,CSARTDLEAFF